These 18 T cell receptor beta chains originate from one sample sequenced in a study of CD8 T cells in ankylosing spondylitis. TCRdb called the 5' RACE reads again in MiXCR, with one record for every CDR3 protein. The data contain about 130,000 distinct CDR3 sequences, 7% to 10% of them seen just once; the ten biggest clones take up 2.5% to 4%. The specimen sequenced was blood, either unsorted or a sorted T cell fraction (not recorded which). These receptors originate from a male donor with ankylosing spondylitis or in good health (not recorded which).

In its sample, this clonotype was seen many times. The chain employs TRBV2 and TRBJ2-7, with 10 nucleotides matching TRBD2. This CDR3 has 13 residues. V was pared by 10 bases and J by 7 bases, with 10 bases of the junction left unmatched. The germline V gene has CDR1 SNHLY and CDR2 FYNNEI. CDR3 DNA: TGTGCCAAGTCTAGCGGGAGAAGGGATGAGCAGTACTTC. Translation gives CAKSSGRRDEQYF. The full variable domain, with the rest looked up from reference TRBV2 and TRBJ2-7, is EPEVTQTPSHQVTQMGQEVILRCVPISNHLYFYWYRQILGQKVEFLVSFYNNEISEKSEIFDDQFSVERPDGSNFTLKIRSTKLEDSAMYFCAKSSGRRDEQYFGPGTRLTVT.

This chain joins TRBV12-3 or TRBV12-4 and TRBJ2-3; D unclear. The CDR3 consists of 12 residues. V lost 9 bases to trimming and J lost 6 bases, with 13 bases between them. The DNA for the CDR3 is TGTGCCAGTTGTCCCCCTAGGGATACGCAGTATTTT. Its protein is CASCPPRDTQYF.

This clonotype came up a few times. CDR3 in DNA: TGTGCCAGCTCAACACAGGGCAATGAGCAGTTCTTC. This translates into CASSTQGNEQFF. The chain links TRBV18 to TRBJ2-1, with a tentative D call TRBD1 (6 bases). This CDR3 is 12 amino acids long. V shed 5 bases and J shed 6 bases, with 8 bases lying between them. Germline CDR1 KGHSH, CDR2 LQKENI.

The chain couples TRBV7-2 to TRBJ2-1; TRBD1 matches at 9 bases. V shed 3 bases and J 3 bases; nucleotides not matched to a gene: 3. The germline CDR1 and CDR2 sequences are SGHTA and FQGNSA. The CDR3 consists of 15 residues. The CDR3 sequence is CASSLGDRVYNEQFF. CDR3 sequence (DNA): TGTGCCAGCAGCTTGGGGGACAGGGTCTACAATGAGCAGTTCTTC.

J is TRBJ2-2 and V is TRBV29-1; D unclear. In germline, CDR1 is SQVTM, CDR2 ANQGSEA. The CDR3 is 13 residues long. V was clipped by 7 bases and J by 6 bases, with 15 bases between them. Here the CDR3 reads CSAAILGSGELFF. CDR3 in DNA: TGCAGCGCTGCCATTCTAGGATCCGGGGAGCTGTTTTTT.

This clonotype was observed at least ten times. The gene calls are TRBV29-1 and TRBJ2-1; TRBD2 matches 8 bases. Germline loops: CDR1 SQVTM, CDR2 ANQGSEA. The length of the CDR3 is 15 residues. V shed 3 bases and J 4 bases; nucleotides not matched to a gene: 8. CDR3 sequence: CSVDHREGLYNEQFF. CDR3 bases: TGCAGCGTTGACCATCGGGAGGGCCTGTACAATGAGCAGTTCTTC.

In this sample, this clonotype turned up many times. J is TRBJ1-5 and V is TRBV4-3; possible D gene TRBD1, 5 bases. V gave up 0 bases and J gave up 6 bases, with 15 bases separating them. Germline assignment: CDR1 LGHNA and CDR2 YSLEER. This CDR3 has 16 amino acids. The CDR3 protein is CASSQEAGSGFQPQHF. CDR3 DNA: TGCGCCAGCAGCCAAGAGGCAGGGAGCGGATTTCAGCCCCAGCATTTT.

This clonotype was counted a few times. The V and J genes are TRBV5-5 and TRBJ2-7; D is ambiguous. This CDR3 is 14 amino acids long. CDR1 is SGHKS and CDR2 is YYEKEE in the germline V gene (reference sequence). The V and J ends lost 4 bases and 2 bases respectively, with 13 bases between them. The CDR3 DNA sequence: TGTGCCAGCAGCCGGACCGGGCCAACCTACGAGCAGTACTTC. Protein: CASSRTGPTYEQYF.

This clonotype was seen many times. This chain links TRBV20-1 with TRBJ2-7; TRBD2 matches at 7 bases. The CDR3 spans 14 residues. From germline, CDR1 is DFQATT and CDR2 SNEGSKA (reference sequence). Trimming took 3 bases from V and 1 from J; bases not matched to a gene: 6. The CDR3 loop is CSASRLAVSYEQYF. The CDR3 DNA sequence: TGCAGTGCTAGTCGGCTAGCGGTTTCCTACGAGCAGTACTTC.

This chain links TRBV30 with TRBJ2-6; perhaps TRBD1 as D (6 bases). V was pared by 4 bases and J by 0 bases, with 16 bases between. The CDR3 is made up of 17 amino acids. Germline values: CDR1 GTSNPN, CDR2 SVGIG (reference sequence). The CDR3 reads CAWTGTRVSSGANVLTF. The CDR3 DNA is TGTGCCTGGACCGGGACAAGGGTTAGCTCTGGGGCCAACGTCCTGACTTTC.

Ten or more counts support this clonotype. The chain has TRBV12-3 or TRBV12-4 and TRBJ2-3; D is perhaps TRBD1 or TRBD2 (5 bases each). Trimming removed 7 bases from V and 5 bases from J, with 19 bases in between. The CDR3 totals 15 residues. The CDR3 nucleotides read TGTGCCAGCAAGCCCCGGGACCCAGGACGAGATACGCAGTATTTT. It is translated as CASKPRDPGRDTQYF.

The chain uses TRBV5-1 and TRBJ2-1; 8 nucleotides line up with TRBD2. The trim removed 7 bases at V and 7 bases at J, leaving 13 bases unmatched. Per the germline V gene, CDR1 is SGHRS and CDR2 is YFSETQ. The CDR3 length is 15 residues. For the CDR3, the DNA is TGCGCCAGCGGCCGTGGAGCGGGGGCGGGGAATGAGCAGTTCTTC. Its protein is CASGRGAGAGNEQFF.

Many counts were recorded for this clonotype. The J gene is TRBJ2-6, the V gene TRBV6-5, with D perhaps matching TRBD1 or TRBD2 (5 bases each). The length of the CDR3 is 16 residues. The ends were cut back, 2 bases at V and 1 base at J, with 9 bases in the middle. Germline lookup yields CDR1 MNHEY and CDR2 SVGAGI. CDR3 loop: CASSYSGGSGANVLTF. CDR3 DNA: TGTGCCAGCAGTTACAGTGGGGGTTCTGGGGCCAACGTCCTGACTTTC.

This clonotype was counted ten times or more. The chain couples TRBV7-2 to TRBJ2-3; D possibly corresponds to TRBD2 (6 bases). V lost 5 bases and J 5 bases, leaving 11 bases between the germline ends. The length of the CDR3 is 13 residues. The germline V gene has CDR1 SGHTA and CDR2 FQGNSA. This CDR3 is CASSRTKRDTQYF. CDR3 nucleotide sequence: TGTGCCAGCAGCAGGACTAAACGAGATACGCAGTATTTT. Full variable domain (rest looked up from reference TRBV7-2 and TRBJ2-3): GAGVSQSPSNKVTEKGKDVELRCDPISGHTALYWYRQSLGQGLEFLIYFQGNSAPDKSGLPSDRFSAERTGGSVSTLTIQRTQQEDSAVYLCASSRTKRDTQYFGPGTRLTVL.

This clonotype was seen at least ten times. CDR3 sequence (DNA): TGTGCCAGCAGCCGGTCTGTGGGACAGGGGGCTCGGGAGCAGTACTTC. It codes for CASSRSVGQGAREQYF. The chain uses TRBV5-5 and TRBJ2-7, with 12 bases that match TRBD1. This CDR3 region has 16 residues. Per the germline V gene, CDR1 is SGHKS and CDR2 is YYEKEE (reference sequence). Losses at the gene ends were 4 bases for V and 7 bases for J; bases not matched to a gene: 12.

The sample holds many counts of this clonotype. The CDR3 loop reads CASSFLAGVSLLAKNIQYF. The CDR3 DNA reads as TGTGCCAGCAGCTTCCTAGCGGGAGTAAGTCTACTAGCCAAAAACATTCAGTACTTC. This chain uses TRBV5-6 with TRBJ2-4; 10 positions agree with TRBD2. After removal of 2 bases from V and 0 bases from J, the junction contained 11 bases not matched to a gene. Germline V lookup: CDR1 SGHDT, CDR2 YYEEEE. This CDR3 is built from 19 residues.

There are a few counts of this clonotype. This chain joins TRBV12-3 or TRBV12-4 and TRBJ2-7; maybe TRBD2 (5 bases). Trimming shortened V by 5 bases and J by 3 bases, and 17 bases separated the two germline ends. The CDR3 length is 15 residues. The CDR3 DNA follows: TGTGCCAGCAGTCGGTTTTCGGGATTAAACTACGAGCAGTACTTC. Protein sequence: CASSRFSGLNYEQYF.

The CDR3 protein is CASSLGLAGGPGDTQYF. Here the CDR3 DNA reads TGTGCCAGCAGCTTAGGGCTAGCGGGAGGGCCAGGTGATACGCAGTATTTT. This sequence joins TRBV7-2 and TRBJ2-3; 12 positions match TRBD2. CDR1 and CDR2 from the germline V gene are SGHTA and FQGNSA. The CDR3 consists of 17 residues. J gave up 6 bases and V 1 base, and 8 bases lay outside the gene matches.